A single sample gave rise to the 26 T cell receptor beta chains below, sequenced in a study of T cell responses to AZD1222 COVID-19 vaccine. Repertoires were generated with immunoSEQ multiplex PCR, while TCRdb's copy carries only in-frame clones and drops some. The profile shows approximately 85,000 clones, around 85% of them singletons. The specimen was peripheral blood, collected on day 0 of AZD1222 vaccination. Every receptor here comes from an adult in good health.

The chain carries TRBV6-5 and TRBJ1-1; the D gene is possibly TRBD1 (5 bases). The ends were cut back, 3 bases at V and 8 bases at J, with 13 bases in the middle. This CDR3 has 13 amino acids. Germline V gene data show CDR1 as MNHEY and CDR2 as SVGAGI. The CDR3 DNA reads TGTGCCAGCAGTTATAATAGGGGCTCCGAAGCTTTCTTT. Its translation is CASSYNRGSEAFF.

This clone was seen only a few times. This chain uses TRBV11-2 with TRBJ2-7, with 11 bases identical to TRBD1. CDR3 length equals 15 residues. V gave up 4 bases and J gave up 3 bases; unmatched junction bases: 5. Per the germline V gene, CDR1 is SGHAT and CDR2 is FQNNGV. This chain's CDR3 is CASSSGTGGLYEQYF. CDR3 nucleotides: TGTGCCAGCAGCTCCGGGACAGGGGGACTCTACGAGCAGTACTTC.

The chain carries TRBV5-1 and TRBJ2-7, with 8 positions matching TRBD2. J gave up 3 bases and V 0 bases, and 5 bases lay outside the gene matches. Germline CDR1 SGHRS, CDR2 YFSETQ. CDR3 size: 15 residues. As DNA, the CDR3 is TGCGCCAGCAGCTTGGAGGCGGGAGGTCACTACGAGCAGTACTTC. Its translation: CASSLEAGGHYEQYF.

This chain's CDR3 is CASSLVASNYNSPLHF. The CDR3 DNA follows: TGTGCCAGCAGCTTGGTGGCCAGTAACTATAATTCACCCCTCCACTTT. The rearrangement joins TRBV11-3 to TRBJ1-6, with D uncertain. Trimming removed 3 bases at V and 3 bases at J, with 12 bases between. CDR3 length equals 16 residues. The germline CDR1 and CDR2 sequences are SGHNT and YENEEA.

This clone was recorded a few times. The chain links TRBV11-2 to TRBJ2-2; 8 bases are a match to TRBD1. V lost 4 bases to trimming and J lost 7 bases; unmatched junction nucleotides: 8. The germline CDR1 and CDR2 sequences are SGHAT and FQNNGV. CDR3 length equals 15 residues. For the CDR3, the DNA is TGTGCCAGCAGCTCTTACAGGGGGAAGGGCGGGGAGCTGTTTTTT. This translates into CASSSYRGKGGELFF.

This sequence joins TRBV10-2 and TRBJ1-3; D is undetermined. The CDR3 runs to 11 residues. V dropped 7 bases and J dropped 9 bases, with 10 bases sitting between them. The germline V gene has CDR1 WSHSY and CDR2 SAAADI. The CDR3: CASTPDGTIYF. In DNA, the CDR3 is TGCGCCAGCACCCCTGACGGCACCATATATTTT.

This chain joins TRBV6-5 and TRBJ2-1; TRBD1 matches 10 bases. The V gene end was trimmed by 7 bases and the J gene end by 4 bases; junction bases not matched to a gene: 7. The CDR3 has 15 amino acids. CDR1 MNHEY and CDR2 SVGAGI come from the germline V gene. The CDR3 spells CASKRDRGRYNEQFF. CDR3 nucleotide sequence: TGTGCCAGCAAGCGGGACAGGGGACGATACAATGAGCAGTTCTTC.

This rearrangement joins TRBV7-9 to TRBJ2-3; maybe TRBD2 (6 bases). Germline CDR1 reads SEHNR; CDR2 reads FQNEAQ (reference sequence). The CDR3 contains 16 residues. V was pared by 4 bases and J by 4 bases, with 18 bases between. The CDR3 is CASSSLFGSLADTQYF. The CDR3 nucleotides are TGTGCCAGCAGCTCCTTGTTCGGGAGTCTCGCAGATACGCAGTATTTT. The full variable domain, with the rest looked up from reference TRBV7-9 and TRBJ2-3, is DTGVSQNPRHKITKRGQNVTFRCDPISEHNRLYWYRQTLGQGPEFLTYFQNEAQLEKSRLLSDRFSAERPKGSFSTLEIQRTEQGDSAMYLCASSSLFGSLADTQYFGPGTRLTVL.

In its sample, this clone was seen once. The chain carries TRBV6-4 and TRBJ2-5; TRBD2 aligns across 9 bases. The J segment lost 4 bases and the V segment lost 3 bases, leaving 6 bases of the junction unmatched. Looked up from germline, CDR1 is MRHNA and CDR2 is SNTAGT. CDR3 length: 15 residues. This CDR3 reads CASSEGGGARETQYF. For the CDR3, the DNA is TGTGCCAGCAGTGAGGGCGGGGGGGCCAGAGAGACCCAGTACTTC.

This chain links TRBV9 with TRBJ2-7; perhaps TRBD1 as D (6 bases). In germline, CDR1 is SGDLS, CDR2 YYNGEE. This CDR3 has 13 amino acids. V was cut by 0 bases and J by 6 bases, with 10 bases left in between. As DNA, the CDR3 is TGTGCCAGCAGCGTAGAAGCCAGGGGCGAGCAGTACTTC. Translating it yields CASSVEARGEQYF.

This clone came up once. The rearrangement uses TRBV18 and TRBJ2-1; D remains ambiguous. Trimming stripped 3 bases from V and 7 bases from J, with 10 bases between. The germline gives CDR1 KGHSH, CDR2 LQKENI. CDR3 size: 13 residues. The DNA of the CDR3 is TGTGCCAGCTCACCCTCGTCCGAGAATGAGCAGTTCTTC. Translated: CASSPSSENEQFF.

This clone is categorized as medium-sized. The chain uses TRBV7-9 and TRBJ1-1; D unresolved. From germline, CDR1 is SEHNR and CDR2 FQNEAQ (reference sequence). The CDR3 length is 15 residues. V was cut by 3 bases and J by 1 base, with 12 bases left in between. The CDR3 loop is CASSFPNTGNTEAFF. Here the CDR3 DNA reads TGTGCCAGCAGCTTCCCGAATACTGGGAACACTGAAGCTTTCTTT.

The chain uses TRBV10-3 and TRBJ2-1; TRBD2 agrees at 9 bases. Germline CDR1 reads ENHRY; CDR2 reads SYGVKD. CDR3 length: 17 amino acids. The junction had 12 bases not matched to a gene; V was cut back by 4 bases and J by 5 bases. CDR3 bases: TGTGCCATCAGTGTGCTCGTGTCGGCGGGGGGGCACAATGAGCAGTTCTTC. Translated: CAISVLVSAGGHNEQFF.

In this sample, this clone turned up once. CDR3 region: CASSLESLSVIGYTF. The CDR3 bases are TGTGCCAGCAGCTTGGAATCCCTTAGCGTGATTGGCTACACCTTC. V gene TRBV5-4 combines with J gene TRBJ1-2; D is unresolved. The CDR3 is 15 amino acids. Deletions cut 0 bases from V and 7 bases from J, with 16 bases between. Germline CDR1 SGHNT, CDR2 YYREEE (reference sequence).

This chain uses TRBV5-1 with TRBJ2-2, with 14 bases aligning to TRBD2. Per the germline V gene, CDR1 is SGHRS and CDR2 is YFSETQ. The CDR3 length is 16 residues. V was clipped by 3 bases and J by 5 bases; unmatched bases: 3. The CDR3 here is CASSSGTSGSTGELFF. DNA for the CDR3: TGCGCCAGCAGCTCAGGGACTAGCGGGAGTACCGGGGAGCTGTTTTTT. The variable domain in full, completed from reference TRBV5-1 and TRBJ2-2, reads KAGVTQTPRYLIKTRGQQVTLSCSPISGHRSVSWYQQTPGQGLQFLFEYFSETQRNKGNFPGRFSGRQFSNSRSEMNVSTLELGDSALYLCASSSGTSGSTGELFFGEGSRLTVL.

The chain employs TRBV5-4 and TRBJ1-5; D not resolved. CDR3 length: 13 residues. The germline V and J ends were trimmed by 2 bases and 5 bases, with 8 bases remaining between them. Germline V gene data show CDR1 as SGHNT and CDR2 as YYREEE (reference sequence). The chain's CDR3 is CASSFGMHQPQHF. The CDR3 bases are TGTGCCAGCAGCTTTGGCATGCATCAGCCCCAGCATTTT.

The gene calls are TRBV5-6 and TRBJ1-1; D call uncertain. The CDR3 is 15 residues long. Trimming stripped 0 bases from V and 0 bases from J, with 9 bases between. CDR1 and CDR2 (germline): SGHDT, YYEEEE. DNA of the CDR3: TGTGCCAGCAGCTTGGCTCTGAGCATGAACACTGAAGCTTTCTTT. Protein: CASSLALSMNTEAFF. Based on the CDR3 plus reference TRBV5-6 and TRBJ1-1, the full variable domain is DAGVTQSPTHLIKTRGQQVTLRCSPKSGHDTVSWYQQALGQGPQFIFQYYEEEERQRGNFPDRFSGHQFPNYSSELNVNALLLGDSALYLCASSLALSMNTEAFFGQGTRLTVV.

V and J are TRBV27 and TRBJ1-1; 8 nucleotides line up with TRBD1. Germline V CDR1 and CDR2: MNHEY, SMNVEV (reference sequence). With 6 bases clipped from V and 9 bases from J, the junction kept 6 bases outside the gene matches. The CDR3 has 12 residues. In DNA form, the CDR3 reads TGTGCCAGCAGGATCGGACAGGGCCAAGCTTTCTTT. Its translation: CASRIGQGQAFF.

The chain recombines TRBV24-1 with TRBJ2-5; TRBD1 matches 11 bases. Trimming removed 5 bases from V and 4 bases from J; junction bases left unmatched: 8. In germline, CDR1 is KGHDR, CDR2 SFDVKD. The CDR3 contains 16 residues. CDR3 sequence (DNA): TGTGCCACCAGTGCCCTCGGACAGGGGGCCGGAGAGACCCAGTACTTC. The encoded protein is CATSALGQGAGETQYF.

The chain uses TRBV5-6 and TRBJ2-3, with 9 bases matching TRBD1. The J segment lost 6 bases and the V segment lost 1 base, leaving 6 bases of the junction unmatched. Germline V gives CDR1 SGHDT, CDR2 YYEEEE. There are 15 residues in the CDR3. For the CDR3, the DNA is TGTGCCAGCAGCTTGTACGGGACAGGGTCCGATACGCAGTATTTT. Protein product: CASSLYGTGSDTQYF.

The rearrangement uses TRBV27 and TRBJ2-5, with D hard to call. The CDR3 extends over 13 amino acids. The V gene lost 5 bases and the J gene lost 5 bases, with 12 bases spanning the gap. The germline V gene has CDR1 MNHEY and CDR2 SMNVEV (reference sequence). The DNA of the CDR3 is TGTGCCAGCAGTCTAAAGGGTTGGGAGACCCAGTACTTC. Translating gives CASSLKGWETQYF.

V usage is TRBV9 and J usage is TRBJ1-1; 7 nucleotides match TRBD1. V was clipped by 4 bases and J by 7 bases; unmatched bases: 13. This CDR3 contains 15 residues. Germline CDR1 reads SGDLS; CDR2 reads YYNGEE. The CDR3 region has the DNA TGTGCCAGCAGCTCCCGGACAGGAAATAGGGGTGAAGCTTTCTTT. It yields the protein CASSSRTGNRGEAFF.

This clone was recorded only once. V gene TRBV15 combines with J gene TRBJ1-1, with D unclear. V dropped 5 bases and J dropped 1 base, with 8 bases sitting between them. The CDR3 totals 13 residues. Germline assignment: CDR1 LNHNV and CDR2 YYDKDF (reference sequence). The CDR3 loop is CATSLRENTEAFF. For the CDR3, the DNA is TGTGCCACCAGCCTACGAGAGAACACTGAAGCTTTCTTT.

The genes are TRBV4-1 and TRBJ2-6; D possibly corresponds to TRBD1 (5 bases). This CDR3 has 16 amino acids. Trimming removed 1 base at V and 0 bases at J, with 7 bases between. Germline assignment: CDR1 MGHRA and CDR2 YSYEKL. The CDR3 loop reads CASSQGGYSGANVLTF. For the CDR3, the DNA is TGCGCCAGCAGCCAAGGGGGCTACTCTGGGGCCAACGTCCTGACTTTC.

The chain uses TRBV9 and TRBJ1-6; 10 bases agree with TRBD1. V shed 4 bases, J shed 10 bases, and the junction held 8 bases outside the gene matches. Germline CDR1 and CDR2: SGDLS and YYNGEE. The CDR3 totals 15 residues. The CDR3: CASSLEGTGASPLHF. DNA for the CDR3: TGTGCCAGCAGCTTAGAGGGGACAGGGGCCTCACCCCTCCACTTT.

The chain employs TRBV7-6 and TRBJ1-1, with 9 bases fitting TRBD1. V shed 1 base, J shed 1 base, and the junction held 10 bases outside the gene matches. This CDR3 has 18 amino acids. In germline, CDR1 is SGHVS, CDR2 FNYEAQ. CDR3 sequence: CASSLVPVPDRGNTEAFF. As DNA, the CDR3 is TGTGCCAGCAGCTTAGTTCCCGTTCCGGACAGGGGGAACACTGAAGCTTTCTTT.